This T cell receptor beta chain appears in the sequencing data of a study of T cells in Graves' hyperthyroidism and ophthalmopathy (dated 2019 in TCRdb). Background on the whole study: To identify TCR V-J signatures that set the groups apart, the researchers used a discovery cohort of 100 patients, made up of approximately 43 with Graves' ophthalmopathy and 57 with stable Graves' hyperthyroidism. Prospective prediction of ophthalmopathy was tested in an independent validation cohort consisting of 18 to 20 hyperthyroidism patients and around 16 patients who later progressed to ophthalmopathy. After blood sampling, hyperthyroidism patients were treated with methimazole at a starting dose of 30 mg daily, and ophthalmopathy patients were treated with high-dose intravenous methylprednisolone. The paper reports TCR Vbeta CDR3 sequencing of about 140 peripheral blood samples: around 45 ophthalmopathy, under 80 hyperthyroidism and around 17 progressor patients. In roughly six Graves' hyperthyroidism patients, the study also compared T-cell repertoires from thyroid tissue with T-cell repertoires from blood. The 75 to 100 discovery patients were randomly split 7:3 into training and test sets. The investigation overall reported the following: Most expanded thyroid clonotypes (frequency above 0.001) were also detected in blood, a finding suggesting that blood repertoires may reflect thyroid immune responses. In validation, the model predicted progression to ophthalmopathy a median of about 6 months before onset, with over 55% sensitivity and 72.22% specificity. No statistical method was used to fix the sample size in advance, and group allocation was not hidden from the investigators. A 13 V-J signature model separated ophthalmopathy from stable hyperthyroidism, with approximately 87% sensitivity and approximately 81% specificity in cross-validation and 80%/75% in testing.

The TCR beta CDR3 regions were amplified from RNA transcripts. For the first round of RT-PCR on the TCR CDR3, the HTBI primer set was used together with the Qiagen OneStep RT-PCR kit. The libraries were constructed in a second round of multiplex PCR and then size-selected and purified. Paired-end sequencing of the libraries was performed with 100 bp reads on an Illumina HiSeq2000. Per the original workflow: Raw data were processed with SOAPnuke, discarding reads with adapters, uncalled bases, mean Phred below 15, or no exact constant-primer or identifier match. High-quality paired reads were merged with COPE v1.2.5, and unique nucleotide sequences were defined as clonotypes. MiTCR v1.1 was used to align clonotypes to the IMGT TRBV, TRBD and TRBJ reference segments. The analysis was restricted to V-J combinations with a frequency above 0.0001, which together covered roughly 99% of the repertoires. A TCS score was defined as the ratio of F50 (clonal expansion) to E x V (chaos), with BLOSUM62-based TCRdist applied between CDR3 peptides within each V-J. Welch's t-statistics and random forest reduced roughly 500 V-J features to 13, which were used in a naive Bayes classifier (R e1071). Thyroid-blood repertoire similarity was quantified with the Morisita-Horn index. TCRdb trimmed the raw reads at Q25, called clones with MiXCR and kept productive beta chains. Entries that share a CDR3 protein sequence are merged under the most common genes and DNA. Clone size and V and J calls follow TCRdb, not the original study. The sample table lists 450,000 to 700,000 distinct CDR3 sequences, just over 45% of them with a count of one. The leading ten clones occupy roughly 8.2% of the sample.

A patient counted as having stable Graves' hyperthyroidism if no progression to ophthalmopathy occurred over 18 months of follow-up. Hyperthyroidism patients were aged 18 to 65 years and newly diagnosed, with disease duration of less than 2 months. The study excluded patients with uncontrolled infections, other autoimmune diseases, pregnancy or lactation. Diagnoses were established on the basis of clinical symptoms, serum thyroxine and TRAb, thyroid ultrasound, and orbital computed tomography. Total RNA was extracted with Trizol reagent, and quality was checked on an Agilent 2100 Bioanalyzer. For this clonotype: Its antigen is currently not known. Base qualities were left out, and no much larger clone turns up one base away.

The receptor comes from a woman aged 18-29 years with Graves' hyperthyroidism. Input material: peripheral blood or thyroid tissue (not recorded which).

CDR3 sequence: CASSLEVQPQYF. Read as DNA, the sequence is TGTGCCAGCAGCTTAGAGGTACAGCCCCAGTACTTC. The V and J genes are TRBV7-9 and TRBJ2-5; too little of a D gene remains to name it. The CDR3 measures 12 amino acids from cysteine to phenylalanine. Only the CDR3 part of the read is kept: 36 bases, read in frame from the first base. Reading the germline V gene (reference sequence) gives CDR1 SEHNR and CDR2 FQNEAQ. V was cut back by 1 base and J by 9 bases, leaving a gap of 9 bases between them.